The next 4 T cell receptor beta chains were all read from a single sample in a study of identical twins. Each CDR3 protein gets one entry after TCRdb re-called the 5' RACE reads with MiXCR. The sample lists 500,000 or so distinct CDR3 sequences, roughly a fifth occurring once. These data also formed part of another study, on T cells expressing NK-cell markers.

Sequencing input: CD4+ T cells sorted from blood. All receptors derive from a woman aged 18-35 years in good health.

V usage is TRBV6-1 and J usage is TRBJ1-1; D remains unclear. The CDR3 is made up of 17 amino acids. With 7 bases removed from V and 2 bases from J, the gap between germline ends came to 23 bases. Per the germline V gene, CDR1 is MNHNS and CDR2 is SASEGT. CDR3 bases: TGTGCCAGCAAAAAAGGTATGGCGACAAAATCCAACACTGAAGCTTTCTTT. Translation gives CASKKGMATKSNTEAFF.

In its sample, this clonotype was seen a few times. The CDR3 DNA is TGTGCCAGCAGCCACCGGACTAGTGTGATGTACGAGCAGTACTTC. This translates into CASSHRTSVMYEQYF. V gene TRBV7-9 combines with J gene TRBJ2-7; 7 bases are shared with TRBD2. After removal of 5 bases from V and 4 bases from J, the junction contained 11 bases not matched to a gene. Germline V gene sequence: CDR1 SEHNR, CDR2 FQNEAQ (reference sequence). This CDR3 region has 15 residues.

The rearrangement joins TRBV5-1 to TRBJ2-1; D remains ambiguous. Germline CDR1 SGHRS, CDR2 YFSETQ. Trimming removed 4 bases from V and 0 bases from J, with 11 bases in between. CDR3 length: 15 amino acids. The CDR3 DNA reads as TGCGCCAGCAGCCTCGGTTTCAGCTCCTACAATGAGCAGTTCTTC. Its translation is CASSLGFSSYNEQFF.

The chain uses TRBV20-1 and TRBJ1-6; no clear D gene. The CDR3 contains 14 residues. From germline, CDR1 is DFQATT and CDR2 SNEGSKA (reference sequence). V dropped 3 bases and J dropped 8 bases, with 14 bases sitting between them. The CDR3 DNA reads as TGCAGTGCTAGGTGGCCGAGCAAGGATTCACCCCTCCACTTT. As protein: CSARWPSKDSPLHF.